The present T cell receptor (beta chain) was sequenced within a study of response to subunit inactivated influenza vaccine. Points from the study as a whole: That few new T cells are recruited by each seasonal influenza vaccination was the authors' suggestion.

This clonotype showed up just a few times. What it recognizes is unknown. The ends were cut back, 6 bases at V and 9 bases at J, with 21 bases in the middle. Germline assignment: CDR1 MNHNS and CDR2 SASEGT. The CDR3 loop spans 15 amino acids. MiXCR was run by TCRdb on the RT-PCR reads, yielding one entry per CDR3 protein. The data show about 160,000 distinct CDR3 sequences, roughly a tenth seen once. This chain links TRBV6-1 with TRBJ1-5; no firm D call. Sequences were derived from non-naive T cells sorted from PBMCs, sampled roughly 48 days after vaccination. The clonotype was recovered from a man aged 45-65 years who received an inactivated influenza vaccine. Written as DNA, the CDR3 is TGTGCCAGCAGCCTAGACGGGGTAATGTATTCGCCCCAGCATTTT. Translation: CASSLDGVMYSPQHF.